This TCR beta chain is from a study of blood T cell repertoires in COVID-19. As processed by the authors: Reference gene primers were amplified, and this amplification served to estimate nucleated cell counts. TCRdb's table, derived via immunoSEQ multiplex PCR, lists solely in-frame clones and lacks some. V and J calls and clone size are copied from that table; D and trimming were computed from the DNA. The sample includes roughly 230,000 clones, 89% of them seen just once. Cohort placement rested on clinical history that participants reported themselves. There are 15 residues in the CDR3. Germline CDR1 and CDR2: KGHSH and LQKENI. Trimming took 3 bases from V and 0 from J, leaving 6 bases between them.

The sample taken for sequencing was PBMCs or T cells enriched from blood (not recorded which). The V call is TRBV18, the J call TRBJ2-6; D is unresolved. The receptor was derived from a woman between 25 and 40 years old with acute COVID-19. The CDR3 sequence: CASSPAFSGANVLTF. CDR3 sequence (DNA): TGTGCCAGCTCACCGGCATTCTCTGGGGCCAACGTCCTGACTTTC.